This T cell receptor beta chain was observed in a study of blood T cells in healthy people across ages. Study-level points and caveats: Expanded clonotype shifts may have been confounded, as the donors had an unknown CMV status. PBMCs that were unsorted prevented a conclusive naive versus antigen-experienced comparison. In older individuals, TCR beta diversity per million T cells was lower, falling roughly linearly with age.

The germline V gene encodes CDR1 DFQATT and CDR2 SNEGSKA (reference sequence). With 4 bases removed from V and 5 bases from J, the gap between germline ends came to 14 bases. The CDR3 runs to 13 residues. The use of a sample-barcoded 5' primer and a J-beta primer mix characterized a second PCR of roughly 6 to 12 cycles. The yield of each sample was at least 2.5 million CDR3-containing paired-end reads. TCRdb ran MiXCR on the 5' RACE reads and lists one entry per CDR3 protein. This table holds 1.6 million or so distinct CDR3 sequences, almost 35% found once. This clonotype was counted only a few times. Its antigen is not known.

V usage is TRBV20-1 and J usage is TRBJ1-1; D perhaps matches TRBD1 (5 bases). This clonotype was obtained from a woman aged 30 to 39 in good health. Sequencing input: blood. CDR3 DNA: TGCAGTGCTATGGGGGGTAAAGGAACTGAAGCTTTCTTT. It encodes CSAMGGKGTEAFF.